What follows are 22 T cell receptor beta chains derived from one specimen sequenced in a study of T cells in Graves' hyperthyroidism and ophthalmopathy. Amplification yielded TCR beta CDR3 regions, with RNA transcripts as the source. With the HTBI primer set, the TCR CDR3 went through a first round of RT-PCR. In TCRdb, the multiplex PCR reads were re-called with MiXCR into one record per CDR3 protein. The data hold some 620,000 distinct CDR3 sequences, with 15% to 20% observed a single time. The sequencing sample was made of blood. These receptors all stem from a woman between 25 and 40 years old with Graves' hyperthyroidism.

The V call is TRBV10-3, the J call TRBJ2-1, with 9 bases that match TRBD2. Unmatched junction bases numbered 4, after V lost 5 bases and J lost 2 bases. The CDR3 length is 15 residues. The germline CDR1 and CDR2 sequences are ENHRY and SYGVKD. The DNA of the CDR3 is TGTGCCATCAGTTCCGTAGCGGGGGCCTACAATGAGCAGTTCTTC. It encodes CAISSVAGAYNEQFF.

The rearrangement uses TRBV5-1 and TRBJ1-2, with 9 nucleotides matching TRBD1. The germline V gene has CDR1 SGHRS and CDR2 YFSETQ. Trimming cost V 4 bases and J 0 bases; bases outside gene matches: 10. This CDR3 region has 17 residues. In DNA form, the CDR3 reads TGCGCCAGCAGCGCGCCGGGACAGGGAGGTACTAACTATGGCTACACCTTC. It translates to CASSAPGQGGTNYGYTF.

The gene calls are TRBV27 and TRBJ2-7; 8 positions agree with TRBD1. Germline V CDR1 and CDR2: MNHEY, SMNVEV (reference sequence). CDR3 length equals 15 residues. V gave up 6 bases and J gave up 1 base; unmatched junction bases: 8. Here the CDR3 DNA reads TGTGCCAGCAGCTCACAGGGGGTCTCTTCCTACGAGCAGTACTTC. As protein: CASSSQGVSSYEQYF.

The chain has TRBV28 and TRBJ2-7; TRBD2 matches at 12 bases. V shed 5 bases and J 0 bases; nucleotides not matched to a gene: 17. CDR3 length: 20 residues. Germline V gene sequence: CDR1 MDHEN, CDR2 SYDVKM. CDR3 coding DNA: TGTGCCAGCAGTCCCAATAAGTGGCTAGCGGGAGGGCCCTTCTCCTACGAGCAGTACTTC. It yields the protein CASSPNKWLAGGPFSYEQYF.

The rearrangement uses TRBV29-1 and TRBJ1-2, with 9 positions matching TRBD1. The germline V gene encodes CDR1 SQVTM and CDR2 ANQGSEA. CDR3 length: 11 residues. Trimming cost V 6 bases and J 8 bases; bases outside gene matches: 4. Here the CDR3 reads CSVYRGQGYTF. The DNA for the CDR3 is TGCAGCGTCTACAGGGGGCAAGGCTACACCTTC.

This clonotype was seen ten or more times. The chain employs TRBV20-1 and TRBJ2-1, with 10 bases aligning to TRBD2. V was clipped by 1 base and J by 8 bases; unmatched bases: 11. The CDR3 has 16 residues. Germline loops: CDR1 DFQATT, CDR2 SNEGSKA (reference sequence). CDR3 sequence reads: CSARGYLLAGTDEQFF. The CDR3 DNA follows: TGCAGTGCTAGAGGGTATCTACTAGCGGGAACGGATGAGCAGTTCTTC.

This clonotype has just a few counts. This chain connects TRBV30 to TRBJ1-1; a possible D gene is TRBD1 (5 bases). The length of the CDR3 is 14 residues. Germline loops: CDR1 GTSNPN, CDR2 SVGIG (reference sequence). V was cut by 2 bases and J by 1 base, with 11 bases left in between. The CDR3 nucleotides read TGTGCCTGGAGTCTAGGGAGGGGGAACACTGAAGCTTTCTTT. It specifies CAWSLGRGNTEAFF.

The CDR3 region has the DNA TGCGCCAGCAGCAAAGGGACTAGCGGTGCGTACAATGAGCAGTTCTTC. Its translation is CASSKGTSGAYNEQFF. V gene TRBV5-1 combines with J gene TRBJ2-1; 11 bases fit TRBD2. Unmatched junction bases numbered 7, after V lost 4 bases and J lost 4 bases. The CDR3 is 16 residues long. The germline V gene has CDR1 SGHRS and CDR2 YFSETQ.

The sample holds a few counts of this clonotype. The rearrangement uses TRBV20-1 and TRBJ2-7; 7 nucleotides align to TRBD1. Germline loops: CDR1 DFQATT, CDR2 SNEGSKA (reference sequence). CDR3 length: 13 amino acids. After removal of 2 bases from V and 4 bases from J, the junction contained 5 bases not matched to a gene. DNA for the CDR3: TGCAGTGCTAGAATCAGGGGGTTTTACGAGCAGTACTTC. It translates to CSARIRGFYEQYF.

This clonotype was detected a few times. This chain connects TRBV18 to TRBJ2-1; 10 bases line up with TRBD1. CDR3 length: 16 amino acids. With V trimmed by 3 bases and J by 6 bases, 8 bases remained unmatched. Germline lookup yields CDR1 KGHSH and CDR2 LQKENI. The chain's CDR3 is CASSPPRQGALNEQFF. The CDR3 nucleotides read TGTGCCAGCTCACCCCCGCGACAGGGGGCCCTCAATGAGCAGTTCTTC.

Concerning this clonotype: This sequence may be a read error, since a much larger clone differs from it by one base. The CDR3 is CASSYFIGILLQQQFF. Here the CDR3 DNA reads TGTGCCAGCAGTTACTTTATAGGTATTCTGCTCCAGCAGCAGTTCTTC. The chain is built from TRBV6-5 and TRBJ2-1; unclear D gene. V gave up 1 base and J gave up 11 bases, with 21 bases separating them. Germline V lookup: CDR1 MNHEY, CDR2 SVGAGI. The CDR3 is made up of 16 amino acids.

The rearrangement links TRBV27 to TRBJ2-2; D remains unclear. The V and J ends lost 5 bases and 5 bases respectively, with 12 bases between them. In germline, CDR1 is MNHEY, CDR2 SMNVEV (reference sequence). The CDR3 contains 14 residues. This chain's CDR3 is CASSPRLRTGELFF. The CDR3 DNA reads TGTGCCAGCAGTCCCCGACTTAGGACCGGGGAGCTGTTTTTT.

This clonotype was observed a handful of times. The gene calls are TRBV20-1 and TRBJ1-2; D possibly corresponds to TRBD1 (6 bases). The CDR3 contains 15 residues. V lost 2 bases, J lost 5 bases, and 18 bases lay in between. CDR1 and CDR2 (germline): DFQATT, SNEGSKA (reference sequence). The CDR3 DNA sequence: TGCAGTGCTAGATCTGTCTGGGGGCGTGAGTATGGCTACACCTTC. It encodes CSARSVWGREYGYTF.

This clonotype has just a few counts. The DNA for the CDR3 is TGTGCCAGCACGGGGTTTGATAATTCACCCCTCCACTTT. Translated, it gives CASTGFDNSPLHF. The chain carries TRBV6-1 and TRBJ1-6; D gene unclear. Germline CDR1 and CDR2: MNHNS and SASEGT. V gave up 7 bases and J gave up 5 bases, with 9 bases separating them. CDR3 length: 13 amino acids.

This clonotype has ten or more counts. The CDR3 protein is CASGLGLEETQYF. The CDR3 DNA sequence: TGTGCTAGTGGTTTGGGCCTGGAAGAGACCCAGTACTTC. The chain employs TRBV12-5 and TRBJ2-5; D is undetermined. Trimming shortened V by 1 base and J by 3 bases, and 6 bases separated the two germline ends. The CDR3 sequence is 13 residues long. Germline CDR1 LGHNT, CDR2 FRNRAP.

This clonotype has a count of ten or more. The J gene is TRBJ2-1, the V gene TRBV6-2 or TRBV6-3, with a possible D match to TRBD1 (7 bases). The CDR3 runs 15 residues. CDR1 is MNHEY, CDR2 SVGEGT, per germline. With 2 bases removed from V and 7 bases from J, the gap between germline ends came to 15 bases. CDR3 in amino acids: CASSYGGGFGNEQFF. In nucleotides, the CDR3 is TGTGCCAGCAGTTACGGAGGGGGCTTCGGTAATGAGCAGTTCTTC.

In regard to this clonotype: One base away lies a much larger clone, so this may be a sequencing read error. The gene calls are TRBV7-9 and TRBJ2-2; D gene ambiguous. Trimming cost V 0 bases and J 7 bases, with 9 bases left between them. Looked up from germline, CDR1 is SEHNR and CDR2 is FQNEAQ (reference sequence). This CDR3 is 14 amino acids long. The CDR3: CASSLAARDGELFF. CDR3 sequence (DNA): TGTGCCAGCAGCTTAGCAGCCCGAGACGGGGAGCTGTTTTTT.

Ten or more counts support this clonotype. The gene calls are TRBV4-1 and TRBJ2-7; the match to TRBD2 covers 12 bases. The junction had 6 bases not matched to a gene; V was cut back by 4 bases and J by 5 bases. The CDR3 totals 15 residues. Germline-derived CDR1 and CDR2 are MGHRA and YSYEKL. Here the CDR3 reads CASSLTSGRPNEQYF. The DNA of the CDR3 is TGCGCCAGCAGCCTGACTAGCGGGAGACCCAACGAGCAGTACTTC.

This clonotype appeared once. The gene calls are TRBV19 and TRBJ1-1, with D perhaps TRBD1 (5 bases). This CDR3 is 13 amino acids long. Trimming left V 10 bases short and J 0 bases short, with 12 bases between. In germline, CDR1 is LNHDA, CDR2 SQIVND (reference sequence). The CDR3 nucleotides read TGTGCCACCCAACAGGACATGAACACTGAAGCTTTCTTT. It yields the protein CATQQDMNTEAFF.

The chain has TRBV6-2 or TRBV6-3 and TRBJ1-1, with TRBD1 identical over 11 bases. Germline V CDR1 and CDR2: MNHEY, SVGEGT. This CDR3 spans 15 amino acids. The J segment lost 6 bases and the V segment lost 6 bases, leaving 9 bases of the junction unmatched. In nucleotides, the CDR3 is TGTGCCAGCAGATCGATGGGACAGGGGGTAGCTGAAGCTTTCTTT. Translating gives CASRSMGQGVAEAFF.

This chain links TRBV7-9 with TRBJ1-2; 7 bases align to TRBD1. The CDR3 runs to 15 residues. The germline CDR1 and CDR2 sequences are SEHNR and FQNEAQ (reference sequence). V lost 5 bases to trimming and J lost 13 bases; unmatched junction nucleotides: 19. CDR3 sequence: CASSAPGTVTIGGTF. As DNA, the CDR3 is TGTGCCAGCAGCGCCCCAGGGACAGTTACTATAGGGGGCACCTTC.

In its sample, this clonotype was seen a few times. The chain links TRBV2 to TRBJ1-6; no reliable D call. The V end was cut by 4 bases, the J end by 3 bases, with 4 bases between. From germline, CDR1 is SNHLY and CDR2 FYNNEI. The CDR3 spans 13 residues. The CDR3 spells CASSVVYNSPLHF. The CDR3 nucleotides are TGTGCCAGCAGTGTAGTCTATAATTCACCCCTCCACTTT.